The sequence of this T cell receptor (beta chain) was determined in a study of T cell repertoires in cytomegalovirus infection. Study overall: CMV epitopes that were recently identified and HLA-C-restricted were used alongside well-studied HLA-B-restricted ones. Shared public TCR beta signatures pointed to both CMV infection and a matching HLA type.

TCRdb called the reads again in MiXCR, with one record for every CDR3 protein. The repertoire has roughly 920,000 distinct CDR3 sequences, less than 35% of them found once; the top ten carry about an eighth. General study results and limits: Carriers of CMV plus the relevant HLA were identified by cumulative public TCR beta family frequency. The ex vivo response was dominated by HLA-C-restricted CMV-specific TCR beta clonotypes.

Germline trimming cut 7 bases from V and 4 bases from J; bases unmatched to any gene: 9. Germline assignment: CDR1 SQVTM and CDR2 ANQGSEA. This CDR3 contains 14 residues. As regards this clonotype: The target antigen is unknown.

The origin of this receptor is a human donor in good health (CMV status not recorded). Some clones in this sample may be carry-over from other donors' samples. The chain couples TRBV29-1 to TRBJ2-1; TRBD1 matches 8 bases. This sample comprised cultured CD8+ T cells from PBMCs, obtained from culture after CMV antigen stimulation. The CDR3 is CSGTGFPLYNEQFF. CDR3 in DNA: TGCAGCGGGACAGGGTTCCCCCTTTACAATGAGCAGTTCTTC.